A single sample gave rise to the 10 T cell receptor beta chains below, sequenced in a study of blood T cell repertoires in COVID-19 (dated by TCRdb to the early 2020s). The library was obtained by the immunoSEQ multiplex PCR assay. The table comes from immuneACCESS by way of TCRdb, which keeps in-frame sequences with V and J called. Part of the clones is missing from these tables; in studies checked, under half for an unresolved V gene and the rest for unknown reasons. Present in this sample are roughly 390,000 clones, 87% of which were seen just once. More than 9% of the sample is in the top ten clones. Material: peripheral blood. The receptor set was obtained from a woman aged 30 to 39 with COVID-19, enrolled during active disease.

This clone was seen more than once but under ten times. The chain joins TRBV5-1 to TRBJ2-5; D is uncertain. Deletions cut 4 bases from V and 5 bases from J, with 15 bases between. CDR1 is SGHRS and CDR2 is YFSETQ in the germline V gene. The CDR3 is made up of 14 amino acids. The CDR3 DNA reads TGCGCCAGCAGCCACAATGGGCAGTTCGAGACCCAGTACTTC. It codes for CASSHNGQFETQYF. Combining the CDR3 with reference TRBV5-1 and TRBJ2-5 gives the whole variable domain KAGVTQTPRYLIKTRGQQVTLSCSPISGHRSVSWYQQTPGQGLQFLFEYFSETQRNKGNFPGRFSGRQFSNSRSEMNVSTLELGDSALYLCASSHNGQFETQYFGPGTRLLVL.

V and J are TRBV5-1 and TRBJ2-3; possible D gene TRBD1, 6 bases. CDR1 is SGHRS and CDR2 is YFSETQ in the germline V gene. V lost 6 bases and J lost 6, with 14 bases in between. The CDR3 covers 13 residues. The CDR3 nucleotides read TGCGCCAGCACGGAGACAGGTAGTGATACGCAGTATTTT. It yields the protein CASTETGSDTQYF.

The rearrangement uses TRBV9 and TRBJ2-7; 9 bases agree with TRBD1. V was clipped by 4 bases and J by 0 bases; unmatched bases: 8. The CDR3 is 16 residues long. The V gene's germline CDR1 is SGDLS and CDR2 YYNGEE. CDR3 DNA sequence: TGTGCCAGCAGCCCGGTGGGACAGGGTCTCTCCTACGAGCAGTACTTC. This codes for CASSPVGQGLSYEQYF.

The chain links TRBV6-4 to TRBJ2-6, with D tentatively TRBD1 (6 bases). The CDR3 sequence is 14 residues long. V shed 5 bases and J shed 3 bases, with 8 bases lying between them. Germline values: CDR1 MRHNA, CDR2 SNTAGT. In DNA, the CDR3 is TGTGCCAGCAGTAAGGGGGATGGGGCCAACGTCCTGACTTTC. As protein: CASSKGDGANVLTF.

This clone was seen only once. V usage is TRBV28 and J usage is TRBJ2-7, with 8 nucleotides matching TRBD1. The germline CDR1 and CDR2 sequences are MDHEN and SYDVKM. J gave up 0 bases and V 5 bases, and 3 bases lay outside the gene matches. The CDR3 contains 14 residues. The CDR3 spells CASSPGQGSYEQYF. The CDR3 nucleotides are TGTGCCAGCAGTCCCGGACAGGGCTCCTACGAGCAGTACTTC.

V is TRBV6-2 or TRBV6-3 and J is TRBJ1-2, with D possibly being TRBD1 (6 bases). Trimming left V 4 bases short and J 4 bases short, with 13 bases between. CDR3 length: 14 amino acids. The germline V gene has CDR1 MNHEY and CDR2 SVGEGT. CDR3 amino acids: CASSSMTGVYGYTF. DNA of the CDR3: TGTGCCAGCAGTTCGATGACAGGCGTCTATGGCTACACCTTC.

CDR3 sequence (DNA): TGTGCCAGCAGCTTGGGGGCCGGGACAAAGAATCAGCCCCAGCATTTT. Its translation is CASSLGAGTKNQPQHF. The chain combines TRBV5-6 with TRBJ1-5; D perhaps matches TRBD1 (6 bases). V lost 0 bases and J lost 4, with 14 bases in between. Germline assignment: CDR1 SGHDT and CDR2 YYEEEE. CDR3 length equals 16 residues.

This clone was counted only a few times. The rearrangement links TRBV29-1 to TRBJ1-2, with D perhaps matching TRBD1 (5 bases). The CDR3 loop spans 12 amino acids. CDR1 is SQVTM, CDR2 ANQGSEA, per germline. The V and J ends lost 4 bases and 8 bases respectively, with 14 bases between them. This CDR3 reads CSVGSIRGGYTF. The CDR3 region has the DNA TGCAGCGTTGGATCTATTAGGGGAGGCTACACCTTC.

In its sample, this clone was seen a few times. The chain combines TRBV20-1 with TRBJ1-5; D is undetermined. The CDR3 is 15 amino acids. CDR1 is DFQATT and CDR2 is SNEGSKA in the germline V gene (reference sequence). The ends were cut back, 3 bases at V and 0 bases at J, with 12 bases in the middle. Here the CDR3 reads CSASLLDYSNQPQHF. In DNA, the CDR3 is TGCAGTGCTAGTCTACTGGACTATAGCAATCAGCCCCAGCATTTT.

The chain links TRBV6-5 to TRBJ1-5; maybe TRBD1 (5 bases). Trimming shortened V by 10 bases and J by 0 bases, and 16 bases separated the two germline ends. The CDR3 totals 15 residues. Germline-derived CDR1 and CDR2 are MNHEY and SVGAGI. CDR3 sequence reads: CATGIGGGSNQPQHF. The DNA for the CDR3 is TGTGCCACCGGAATCGGGGGGGGTAGCAATCAGCCCCAGCATTTT.